This T cell receptor beta chain was found in a study of blood T cells in healthy people across ages. Study-level findings and limits: Estimated diversity, derived from one million T cells, was regarded as an underestimate.

Between the trimmed V and J ends, which lost 3 bases and 3 bases, there was a span of 20 bases. CDR3 length equals 17 residues. Looked up from germline, CDR1 is LNHNV and CDR2 is YYDKDF (reference sequence). Donors were healthy Caucasian individuals from Russia aged about 6 to 95. Isolation per sample recovered at least 7 million PBMCs. This clonotype showed up just a few times. No antigen is known for it. The use of a sample-barcoded 5' primer and a J-beta primer mix characterized a second PCR of about 6 to 11 cycles. One entry per CDR3 protein, called by TCRdb with MiXCR from the 5' RACE reads. Counted here are hundreds of thousands of distinct CDR3 sequences, 56% occurring once; the ten biggest clones make up under 30%.

V gene TRBV15 combines with J gene TRBJ1-1; D possibly corresponds to TRBD1 (6 bases). Sequenced: blood. The clonotype comes from a man aged 40-50 years in good health. DNA for the CDR3: TGTGCCACCAGCAGTCCCTGGGGGCAGGGGTCGGACACTGAAGCTTTCTTT. This translates into CATSSPWGQGSDTEAFF. Full variable domain (missing parts from reference TRBV15 and TRBJ1-1): DAMVIQNPRYQVTQFGKPVTLSCSQTLNHNVMYWYQQKSSQAPKLLFHYYDKDFNNEADTPDNFQSRRPNTSFCFLDIRSPGLGDTAMYLCATSSPWGQGSDTEAFFGQGTRLTVV.